Detailed here is one T cell receptor beta chain. This entry is derived from a study of control samples from healthy donors and cancer patients. Assay: immunoSEQ multiplex PCR; the TCRdb copy retains only in-frame clones and omits some. The data contain about 80,000 clones, roughly 91% of them singletons. This clonotype was sampled from a man aged 45 to 65 in good health. Sequencing used blood.

The CDR3 spells CASSLGQLDGYTF. For the CDR3, the DNA is TGTGCCAGCAGCTTGGGACAGCTGGACGGCTACACCTTC. J is TRBJ1-2 and V is TRBV5-4, with D possibly being TRBD1 (5 bases). CDR3 length: 13 residues. Trimming cost V 0 bases and J 8 bases, with 11 bases left between them. Germline V gene lookup returns CDR1 SGHNT and CDR2 YYREEE (reference sequence).